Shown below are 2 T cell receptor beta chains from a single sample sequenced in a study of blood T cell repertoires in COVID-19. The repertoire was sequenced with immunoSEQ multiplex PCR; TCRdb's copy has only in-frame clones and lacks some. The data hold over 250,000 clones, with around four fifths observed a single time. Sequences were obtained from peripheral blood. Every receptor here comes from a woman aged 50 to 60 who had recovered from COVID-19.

CDR3 protein: CASSPATGIYEQYF. The CDR3 region has the DNA TGTGCCAGCAGTCCCGCCACGGGGATCTACGAGCAGTACTTC. The chain is built from TRBV28 and TRBJ2-7; tentatively, D is TRBD2 (5 bases). V was pared by 5 bases and J by 3 bases, with 14 bases between. This CDR3 region has 14 residues. In germline, CDR1 is MDHEN, CDR2 SYDVKM.

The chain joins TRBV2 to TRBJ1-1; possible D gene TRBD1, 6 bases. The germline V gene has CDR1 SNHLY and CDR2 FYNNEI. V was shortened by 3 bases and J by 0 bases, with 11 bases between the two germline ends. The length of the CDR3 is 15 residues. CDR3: CASSDRDILNTEAFF. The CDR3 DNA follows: TGTGCCAGCAGTGATCGGGACATACTGAACACTGAAGCTTTCTTT.